This T cell receptor (beta chain) stems from a study of OX40 agonist ivuxolimab in advanced cancers. The assay was immunoSEQ multiplex PCR, and TCRdb's table has in-frame clones only and misses some. The repertoire holds 70,000 to 80,000 clones, with around 86% as singletons. The CDR3 runs 13 residues. Germline V gene lookup returns CDR1 MNHNS and CDR2 SASEGT. V gave up 7 bases and J gave up 6 bases, with 13 bases separating them. The clonotype originates from an adult with an advanced solid tumor such as melanoma, head and neck, liver or kidney cancer. The chain joins TRBV6-1 to TRBJ2-4; unclear D gene. The sample in question was CD4+ or CD8+ T cells sorted from blood, obtained in a trial of the OX40 agonist ivuxolimab. CDR3 nucleotides: TGTGCCAGCAACACAGCTCAAATAAACATTCAGTACTTC. Its protein is CASNTAQINIQYF.